The 4 T cell receptor beta chains in this list originate from one sample, sequenced in a study of Ad26.COV2.S vaccination and SARS-CoV-2 variants. The protocol was immunoSEQ multiplex PCR, while the TCRdb copy is restricted to in-frame clones and leaves out a portion. The table has about 680,000 clones, around 92% seen once. Treatment specified: roughly 18 received Ad26.COV2.S at low or high dose, single or two shots; several received placebo; per-sample allocation not given. Samples were taken on day 63 after the first vaccine or placebo injection. The sequences come from peripheral blood, collected in a trial of Ad26.COV2.S vaccine versus placebo. All receptors come from a person between 18 and 65 years old who received the Ad26.COV2.S COVID-19 vaccine or a placebo.

The chain is built from TRBV5-1 and TRBJ2-5, with 8 bases aligning to TRBD1. Germline V CDR1 and CDR2: SGHRS, YFSETQ. V was clipped by 0 bases and J by 6 bases; unmatched bases: 4. This CDR3 is built from 14 residues. The CDR3 nucleotides read TGCGCCAGCAGCTTGGGAGACAGGGGTAAGACCCAGTACTTC. This sequence encodes CASSLGDRGKTQYF.

The rearrangement links TRBV2 to TRBJ2-2; the D gene is possibly TRBD2 (5 bases). The CDR3 spans 12 residues. Germline CDR1 and CDR2: SNHLY and FYNNEI. Trimming removed 6 bases from V and 8 bases from J, with 10 bases in between. The CDR3 DNA follows: TGTGCCAGCAGAGAGGGCCCGGGGGAGCTGTTTTTT. Protein: CASREGPGELFF.

This chain uses TRBV6-5 with TRBJ2-7; a possible D gene is TRBD2 (5 bases). Germline-derived CDR1 and CDR2 are MNHEY and SVGAGI. The V and J ends lost 5 bases and 5 bases respectively, with 10 bases between them. CDR3 length: 12 residues. The CDR3 here is CASSRGLDEQYF. The CDR3 DNA reads TGTGCCAGCAGTCGAGGGTTGGACGAGCAGTACTTC.

The genes are TRBV6-4 and TRBJ2-1, with TRBD2 matching over 8 bases. The ends lost 7 bases at V and 6 bases at J; junction bases unmatched: 8. CDR3 size: 14 residues. Germline values: CDR1 MRHNA, CDR2 SNTAGT. The CDR3 sequence is CASTPVAGTNEQFF. The CDR3, as DNA: TGTGCCAGCACTCCAGTAGCGGGGACCAATGAGCAGTTCTTC.